The text below deals with one T cell receptor beta chain. Its antigen is still unknown. This could be a read error, since a much larger clone is one nucleotide away. The CDR3 covers 14 residues. Germline V gives CDR1 ENHRY, CDR2 SYGVKD. The data stem from a study of regulatory T cells in long-lasting Graves disease. Study-wide findings and caveats: Sample size was small, which may have lowered accuracy.

Time point denoted: newly diagnosed GD, antithyroid drugs for less than 3 months. Isolated PBMC RNA provided the starting material for the TCR library. Clinicians diagnosed Graves' disease using American Thyroid Association guidelines. Arm-PCR with iRepertoire HTBI primers amplified the CDR3 regions for these TCR beta libraries. Authors' processing steps: The samples yielded 50 to 80 TRBV and 14 to 15 TRBJ segments. A single record per CDR3 protein comes from TCRdb applying MiXCR to the multiplex PCR reads. Here the V and J calls rest on TCRdb's processing, not on the authors' analysis. In the table there are under 250,000 distinct CDR3 sequences, roughly 21% of which are singletons.

This chain links TRBV10-3 with TRBJ2-1; unclear D gene. The clonotype originates from a female donor with Graves disease. Sequencing used peripheral blood mononuclear cells (PBMCs), obtained at new diagnosis, from a patient treated with antithyroid drugs. The CDR3: CAIRESKRGDEQFF. In nucleotides, the CDR3 is TGTGCCATCAGAGAGTCGAAACGAGGCGATGAGCAGTTCTTC.